This T cell receptor beta chain was recovered during a study of shared clonotypes between healthy human individuals (dated by TCRdb to about 2020). About the study as a whole: The cohort comprised two women and three men aged 18 to 49 years. Per donor, three plates each were used for CD4 naive and CD4 memory, two for CD8 naive, and one for CD8 memory. To estimate repertoire size and how much clonotype sharing occurs between individuals, the study deeply sequenced the blood TCR repertoires of a handful of healthy adults. To increase sequencing depth and limit assay-specific biases, different laboratories used diverse techniques to prepare libraries and sequence TCR repertoires. Per donor, leukapheresis produced somewhere between about 0.94 and 10 billion PBMCs. The study at large found these results: Compared with non-shared clonotypes, clonotypes shared by all four sorted-subset donors had higher generation probabilities. Pairwise subsampling led to the expectation that sequencing depth would affect the degree of clonotype sharing among donors. The small number of donors limited the genetic and exposure-history diversity represented. When a few donors were compared, the shared fraction of clonotypes was around 5.1% for naive CD4, roughly 3.3% for naive CD8, more than 2% for memory CD4, and 0.4% for memory CD8. Incomplete sequencing was indicated by rarefaction of sorted-subset datasets, despite the large sequencing depth. Larger estimated clonotype richness was generally found for naive subsets than for memory subsets. Sampling was restricted to blood, and TCR repertoires in tissues likely differ from the TCR repertoires found in blood.

Using the deep immunoSEQ assay, multiplex PCR amplified TCR CDR3 regions from genomic DNA. For each cell subset, the extracted genomic DNA was distributed evenly across all wells of several immunoSEQ 96-well plates, and each plate served as one replicate. For sorted subsets, about 200 ng genomic DNA, equal to tens of thousands of T cell genomes, was loaded into each replicate PCR. The purified libraries were quantified using a Qubit 3.0 fluorometer, sized with a Bioanalyzer 2100, and then quantified again using the KAPA Library Quantification kit. Every immunoSEQ 96-well plate was sequenced on a separate single-read 150-cycle Illumina NextSeq 550 flow cell. The paper's data handling went like this. Because the immunoSEQ output included only junctional sequences and no quality scores, the filtering could not be the same as the filtering used for full-length reads. Sequences were annotated with PyIR, a Python wrapper for IgBLAST v1.9, using IMGT germline references to assign V/J genes and CDR3. Reads were filtered out if the reads had weak V/J assignments (E-value above 1e-6), no CDR3, stop codons, out-of-frame junctions, or ambiguous translated residues. V3J clonotypes were defined by identical inferred V gene, J gene, and CDR3 amino acid sequence. To compute the percentage overlap between repertoires, the number of shared unique clonotypes was divided by the size of the smaller repertoire. RTK rarefaction, the Chao1 estimator, and Recon v2.1 estimates of unobserved clonotypes were used to assess repertoire richness. Generation probabilities for all TCRbeta clonotypes obtained by the gDNA method from four donors were computed using OLGA. The source is immuneACCESS, and TCRdb retained only in-frame sequences with V and J called. Part of the clones is not carried over; for the studies checked, unresolved V genes explain less than half of this, and the remainder is unexplained. V and J calls and clone size are those listed in that table; D and trimming were worked out from the DNA. This sample holds roughly 700,000 clones; less than 85% were observed only once. About 1.7% of the sample is in the top ten clones.

The junction carries 10 bases between V and J, which are trimmed by 3 bases and 7 bases respectively. CDR3 length: 13 amino acids, cysteine to phenylalanine. Just the 39-base CDR3 DNA is kept, in frame starting at base 1. CDR1 and CDR2 are read off the germline V gene as LGHNA and YNFKEQ. The donors were healthy, HIV-negative adults who had no recently reported acute infections or vaccinations. Every donor was a Caucasian adult residing in Nashville, Tennessee, USA. CD4+ T cells were enriched through magnetic negative selection, after which naive cells were positively selected on CD45RA and the remaining negative fraction served as the memory subset. Blood was collected by leukapheresis, and PBMCs were isolated by Ficoll-Histopaque density gradient centrifugation and then cryopreserved in liquid nitrogen vapor phase. Analytical flow cytometry was used to check the purity and quantity of each magnetically sorted T cell population. Genomic DNA was isolated from every sorted fraction and measured by UV absorbance on a Nanodrop 2000c.

In this sample, this clone turned up a few times. The clone's antigen remains unknown. Per-nucleotide qualities are absent, and no much larger clonotype sits a single base away. Sequencing was performed on memory CD4+ T cells sorted from blood. In the paper's terms, the cell subset or site label means: CD45RA-negative fraction. The sequence is built from TRBV4-2 and TRBJ2-1; no D gene call is confident. This sequence originates from a woman aged 25 to 39 in good health. CDR3 protein: CASSQGRGNEQFF. The DNA reads TGTGCCAGCAGCCAGGGTAGAGGAAATGAGCAGTTCTTC.